This entry features one T cell receptor beta chain sequence. The data are from a study of blood T cell repertoires in COVID-19. Recruits, aged roughly 18 to 89 years, lived in around 24 US areas. Cohorts were based on clinical histories the participants reported. Recovery among Cohort 3 donors was established by two negative PCRs, clearance, or symptom resolution. Data came from immunoSEQ multiplex PCR; TCRdb stores just in-frame clones and leaves some out. There are roughly 300,000 clones in the sample; just over 85% occur only once, and about 10% lies in the top ten. This TCR came from a woman between 18 and 29 years old who had recovered from COVID-19. Sequenced input: PBMCs or T cells enriched from blood (not recorded which).

Written as DNA, the CDR3 is TGTGCCAGCAACACAGGGGGCGATGGCTACACCTTC. It specifies CASNTGGDGYTF. V usage is TRBV13 and J usage is TRBJ1-2; 9 nucleotides agree with TRBD1. This CDR3 has 12 amino acids. CDR1 PRHDT and CDR2 FYEKMQ come from the germline V gene (reference sequence). With 7 bases clipped from V and 6 bases from J, the junction kept 3 bases outside the gene matches.